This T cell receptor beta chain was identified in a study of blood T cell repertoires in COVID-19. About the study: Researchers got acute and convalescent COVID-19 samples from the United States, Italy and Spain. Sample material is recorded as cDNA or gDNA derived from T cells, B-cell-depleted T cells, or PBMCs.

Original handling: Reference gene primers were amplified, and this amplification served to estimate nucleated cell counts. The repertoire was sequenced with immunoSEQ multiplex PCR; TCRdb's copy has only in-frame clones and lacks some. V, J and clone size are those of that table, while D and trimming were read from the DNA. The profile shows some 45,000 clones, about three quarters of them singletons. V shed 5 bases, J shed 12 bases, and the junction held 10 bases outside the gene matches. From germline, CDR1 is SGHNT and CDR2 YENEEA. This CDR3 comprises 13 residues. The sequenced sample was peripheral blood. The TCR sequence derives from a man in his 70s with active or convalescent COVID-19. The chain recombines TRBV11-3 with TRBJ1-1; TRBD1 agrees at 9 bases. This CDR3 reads CASSPRDRDETFF. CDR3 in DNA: TGTGCCAGCAGCCCACGGGACAGGGACGAAACTTTCTTT.